This is a list of T cell receptor beta chains from one sample in a study of blood T cell repertoires in COVID-19. Generated by immunoSEQ multiplex PCR, the TCRdb table keeps only in-frame clones and is missing some. The sample shows 77,000 or so clones, around 85% of them seen only once. Material: peripheral blood. The source is a man at least 80 years old with acute or convalescent COVID-19. Both conserved end residues are part of each CDR3. The D gene is left open where the match is weak. Not all rows give a size; the values are once, few, many and, for expanded clones, a class.

abundance,d_gene,j_gene,v_gene,CDR3nt,CDR3aa
NA,TRBD2,TRBJ2-5,TRBV5-1,TGCGCCAGCAGCTTGGTTGGCGGGAGGGGAGAGACCCAGTACTTC,CASSLVGGRGETQYF
NA,NA,TRBJ2-1,TRBV5-4,TGTGCCAGCAGCCCAGCGGATATATCCTACAATGAGCAGTTCTTC,CASSPADISYNEQFF
NA,NA,TRBJ2-7,TRBV6-1,TGTGCCAGCAGTGAGGGGCTCTGGGACACAAACTACGAGCAGTACTTC,CASSEGLWDTNYEQYF
NA,TRBD2,TRBJ2-2,TRBV19,TGTGCCAGTAGTATTCGCGGGAGGAACACCGGGGAGCTGTTTTTT,CASSIRGRNTGELFF
NA,NA,TRBJ2-1,TRBV11-1,TGTGCCAGCAGCGCCACCCTAGCAAACAATGAGCAGTTCTTC,CASSATLANNEQFF
once,NA,TRBJ2-1,TRBV18,TGTGCCAGCTCATTGGGAAGGGGCACCAGCTCCTACAATGAGCAGTTCTTC,CASSLGRGTSSYNEQFF
NA,NA,TRBJ2-1,TRBV5-4,TGTGCCAGCAGCCCCCGGGGGAGCTCCTACAATGAGCAGTTCTTC,CASSPRGSSYNEQFF
once,TRBD1,TRBJ2-5,TRBV24-1,TGTGCCACCAGTGAGCCTGACAGGGGGCGAGGCGAGACCCAGTACTTC,CATSEPDRGRGETQYF
NA,TRBD2,TRBJ2-3,TRBV4-1,TGCGCCAGCAGCCTTCAACTAGCGGGAGGGCCGGATACGCAGTATTTT,CASSLQLAGGPDTQYF
NA,TRBD2,TRBJ2-1,TRBV11-3,TGTGCCAGCACCCCGACTAGCGGGGGGAACAATGAGCAGTTCTTC,CASTPTSGGNNEQFF
once,TRBD2,TRBJ2-1,TRBV10-3,TGTGCCATCAGTGACCCAGCGGGAGTAGACAATGAGCAGTTCTTC,CAISDPAGVDNEQFF
NA,TRBD2,TRBJ2-1,TRBV4-1,TGCGCCAGCAGCCTTCGACTAGCGGGAGGCCGAGGAAGCTCCTACAATGAGCAGTTCTTC,CASSLRLAGGRGSSYNEQFF
NA,NA,TRBJ1-4,TRBV2,TGTGCCAGCAGCCCCTCAGGCCTGGGAAAACTGTTTTTT,CASSPSGLGKLFF
NA,TRBD1,TRBJ1-6,TRBV27,TGTGCCAGCAGTCTGGCCCGCAAAACAGGGGGTTTGGGTTCACCCCTCCACTTT,CASSLARKTGGLGSPLHF
once,NA,TRBJ1-1,TRBV6-4,TGTGCCAGCAGTGAAGGACAGAGGGCTTTCTTT,CASSEGQRAFF
NA,NA,TRBJ2-7,TRBV7-2,TGTGCCAGCAGCCTGGGACTTCGTACCTACGAGCAGTACTTC,CASSLGLRTYEQYF
NA,TRBD1,TRBJ1-1,TRBV7-7,TGTGCCAGCAGGCTAGGGACAGGCAAAAACACTGAAGCTTTCTTT,CASRLGTGKNTEAFF
NA,TRBD1,TRBJ1-4,TRBV2,TGTGCCAGCAGACGCGCCGGGACAGAAAATGAAAAACTGTTTTTT,CASRRAGTENEKLFF
NA,TRBD2,TRBJ2-1,TRBV9,TGTGCCAGCAGCGCCGGGGGGGGCAATACTAATGAGCAGTTCTTC,CASSAGGGNTNEQFF
NA,TRBD1,TRBJ1-1,TRBV6-5,TGTGCCAGCAGTTACTCGAGGACAGGGGAGACTGAAGCTTTCTTT,CASSYSRTGETEAFF
NA,NA,TRBJ2-7,TRBV4-3,TGCGCCAGCAGCCAAGTAAGGAGTTCCTACGAGCAGTACTTC,CASSQVRSSYEQYF
NA,NA,TRBJ1-2,TRBV4-1,TGCGCCAGCAGCCAAGAACCGGGAATGGGGGCTCAGAGCTATGGCTACACCTTC,CASSQEPGMGAQSYGYTF
NA,TRBD1,TRBJ1-1,TRBV4-3,TGCGCCAGCAGCCAAGATCCCCTAGGACAGGGCCTTGGGGACACTGAAGCTTTCTTT,CASSQDPLGQGLGDTEAFF
once,TRBD1,TRBJ1-3,TRBV5-1,TGCGCCAGCAGCCCCTTACAGGGGTACTCTGGAAACACCATATATTTT,CASSPLQGYSGNTIYF
once,NA,TRBJ2-1,TRBV7-2,TGTGCCAGCAGCTTACTAGGCTACAATGAGCAGTTCTTC,CASSLLGYNEQFF
NA,NA,TRBJ1-5,TRBV19,TGTGCCAGTAGTAGGCGGGAAGAGGACCGGTTAAAACAGCCCCAGCATTTT,CASSRREEDRLKQPQHF
NA,NA,TRBJ1-1,TRBV27,TGTGCCAGCAGTTTTTCCGGGGGTACTGAAGCTTTCTTT,CASSFSGGTEAFF
NA,NA,TRBJ2-3,TRBV9,TGTGCCAGCAGCACACCAAGCACAGATACGCAGTATTTT,CASSTPSTDTQYF
NA,NA,TRBJ2-1,TRBV3-1/TRBV3-2,TGTGCCAGCAGCCGAAACACCGGGACAATAACCTACAATGAGCAGTTCTTC,CASSRNTGTITYNEQFF
NA,TRBD1,TRBJ2-3,TRBV18,TGTGCCAGCTCACCGGACAGGGTAATAGATACGCAGTATTTT,CASSPDRVIDTQYF
NA,TRBD2,TRBJ2-1,TRBV7-9,TGTGCCAGCAGCTTATTGCGGGGGGGCCCCCATGAGCAGTTCTTC,CASSLLRGGPHEQFF
NA,TRBD1,TRBJ2-3,TRBV28,TGTGCCAGCAGAAAGACAGGGCTAACAGATACGCAGTATTTT,CASRKTGLTDTQYF
few,NA,TRBJ1-2,TRBV28,TGTGCCAGCAGTTTCCCCAGCAGGGAAGGGGGCTACACCTTC,CASSFPSREGGYTF
once,TRBD1,TRBJ1-2,TRBV2,TGTGCCAACGAGGGACAGTACTATGGCTACACCTTC,CANEGQYYGYTF
NA,NA,TRBJ2-2,TRBV25-1,TGTGCCAGCAGTGAAGGGGGGTTTGACACCGGGGAGCTGTTTTTT,CASSEGGFDTGELFF
NA,TRBD2,TRBJ2-1,TRBV5-1,TGCGCCAGCAGCCTGACTAGCGGGAGAGGGTTTGAGCAGTTCTTC,CASSLTSGRGFEQFF
once,TRBD2,TRBJ2-1,TRBV7-2,TGTGCCAGCAGCGGCGGGAGGGCCTCTTTTATTGAGCAGTTCTTC,CASSGGRASFIEQFF
NA,TRBD2,TRBJ2-1,TRBV28,TGTGCCAGCAGTTTCATGACTAGCGGGAACCACAATGAGCAGTTCTTC,CASSFMTSGNHNEQFF
NA,NA,TRBJ2-5,TRBV5-4,TGTGCCAGCAGCTTGGAGGGGGGGCGAGAGACCCAGTACTTC,CASSLEGGRETQYF
NA,TRBD1,TRBJ2-7,TRBV29-1,TGCAGCGTTGAAGGGGACAGGTCCTACGAGCAGTACTTC,CSVEGDRSYEQYF
NA,NA,TRBJ2-7,TRBV19,TGTGCCAGTACCCTGAGAGGGGGATACTACGAGCAGTACTTC,CASTLRGGYYEQYF
NA,TRBD1,TRBJ2-7,TRBV24-1,TGTGCCACCAGGCTTACGGGACAGGGGGTTTACGAGCAGTACTTC,CATRLTGQGVYEQYF
NA,NA,TRBJ1-1,TRBV7-2,TGTGCCAGCAGCTTAACGGGTGCAGGGCTCGGAGAGGCTTTCTTT,CASSLTGAGLGEAFF
NA,NA,TRBJ2-3,TRBV6-2/TRBV6-3,TGTGCCAGCAGCCTGGGGCTGTCTAGCACAGATACGCAGTATTTT,CASSLGLSSTDTQYF
NA,NA,TRBJ2-7,TRBV7-2,TGTGCCAGCAGCCGGAGTGGGGCGGGGATCAGCGAGCAGTACTTC,CASSRSGAGISEQYF
NA,NA,TRBJ2-7,TRBV29-1,TGCAGCGCCCTAGGGGGGGCGCAGCAGTACTTC,CSALGGAQQYF
NA,TRBD1,TRBJ1-3,TRBV28,TGTGCCAGCAAGAGGGGACAGGTACACTCTGGAAACACCATATATTTT,CASKRGQVHSGNTIYF
NA,NA,TRBJ1-4,TRBV28,TGTGCCAGCAGTTTATCCCCGGGGGGCAGGGGAATCGAAAAACTGTTTTTT,CASSLSPGGRGIEKLFF
NA,TRBD1,TRBJ2-5,TRBV29-1,TGCAGCGTTGACCTCAGGGGGTGGAATCCCGAGGCACAGTACTTC,CSVDLRGWNPEAQYF
NA,NA,TRBJ1-6,TRBV30,TGTGCCTGGAGTGCAGGACACGGGAATTCACCCCTCCACTTT,CAWSAGHGNSPLHF
few,NA,TRBJ1-1,TRBV28,TGTGCCAGCAGGGAACAGGGTACCTGGAACACTGAAGCTTTCTTT,CASREQGTWNTEAFF
NA,TRBD2,TRBJ2-7,TRBV18,TGTGCCAGCTCACCAGCGGGGGGCGCTTCCTACGAGCAGTACTTC,CASSPAGGASYEQYF
NA,TRBD2,TRBJ2-1,TRBV9,TGTGCCAGCAGCGTAGGGTGGACTAGCGGGGGATTCTACAATGAGCAGTTCTTC,CASSVGWTSGGFYNEQFF
NA,TRBD1,TRBJ2-1,TRBV14,TGTGCCAGCAGCCATAAGACAGGGGGCCTTTTAAGCTCCTACAATGAGCAGTTCTTC,CASSHKTGGLLSSYNEQFF